A single sample gave rise to the 2 T cell receptor beta chains below, sequenced in a study of T-cell reconstitution after alpha-beta-depleted transplantation in children. It was with unique molecular identifiers that the TCRbeta library was prepared. MiXCR, applied by TCRdb to the PCR reads, yields one record per CDR3 protein. The table shows about 580,000 distinct CDR3 sequences, with 27% occurring only once. The sequencing used PBMCs, collected before TCRalphabeta/CD19-depleted stem cell transplant. The receptors were gathered from a boy younger than two with Wiskott-Aldrich syndrome, due to receive a stem cell transplant.

The J gene is TRBJ2-1, the V gene TRBV5-1; 9 bases match TRBD1. Looked up from germline, CDR1 is SGHRS and CDR2 is YFSETQ. With V trimmed by 9 bases and J by 1 base, 8 bases remained unmatched. The length of the CDR3 is 15 residues. CDR3: CATKTGTGSYNEQFF. The DNA of the CDR3 is TGCGCCACCAAAACCGGGACAGGGTCCTACAATGAGCAGTTCTTC.

On this clonotype itself: The junction does not match germline at one end; this may be a read error. The chain links TRBV7-2 to TRBJ1-2; D ambiguous. CDR1 is SGHTA, CDR2 FQGNSA, per germline. The CDR3 consists of 14 residues. In nucleotides, the CDR3 is TGTGCCAGCAGCGCCCTGATAGCTAACTATGTCTACACCTTC. Protein: CASSALIANYVYTF.